Below, 12 T cell receptor beta chains from the same sample are listed, as sequenced in a study of cytomegalovirus exposure and HLA in healthy donors. Primers included in the PCR were 60 Vbeta and 13 Jbeta primers. Assay: immunoSEQ multiplex PCR; the TCRdb copy retains only in-frame clones and omits some. The data show 200,000 or so clones, approximately 79% seen once. Sequencing was performed on PBMCs. The receptors shown here come from a man between 18 and 35 years old in good health and CMV-seronegative.

CDR3 nucleotide sequence: TGTGCCAGCAGTTACCGGGGACAGCCCAGGGATACGCAGTATTTT. It yields the protein CASSYRGQPRDTQYF. The genes are TRBV6-5 and TRBJ2-3; TRBD1 aligns across 7 bases. This CDR3 has 15 residues. J lost 6 bases, V lost 2 bases, and 8 bases had no gene match. Looked up from germline, CDR1 is MNHEY and CDR2 is SVGAGI.

The chain uses TRBV7-2 and TRBJ2-1; 13 nucleotides match TRBD2. There are 15 residues in the CDR3. CDR1 and CDR2 (germline): SGHTA, FQGNSA. J gave up 6 bases and V 5 bases, and 4 bases lay outside the gene matches. The CDR3 DNA sequence: TGTGCCAGCAGCCTGGGACTAGCGGGATTCAATGAGCAGTTCTTC. Protein product: CASSLGLAGFNEQFF. The full variable domain, rest sourced from reference TRBV7-2 and TRBJ2-1, is GAGVSQSPSNKVTEKGKDVELRCDPISGHTALYWYRQSLGQGLEFLIYFQGNSAPDKSGLPSDRFSAERTGGSVSTLTIQRTQQEDSAVYLCASSLGLAGFNEQFFGPGTRLTVL.

The chain links TRBV11-3 to TRBJ1-6, with 7 bases matching TRBD1. Trimming removed 1 base from V and 8 bases from J; junction bases left unmatched: 2. In germline, CDR1 is SGHNT, CDR2 YENEEA. The CDR3 length is 14 residues. The chain's CDR3 is CASSLAQGDSPLHF. The CDR3 coding sequence is TGTGCCAGCAGCTTAGCCCAGGGGGATTCACCCCTCCACTTT. The full variable domain, its missing parts supplied by reference TRBV11-3 and TRBJ1-6, is EAGVVQSPRYKIIEKKQPVAFWCNPISGHNTLYWYLQNLGQGPELLIRYENEEAVDDSQLPKDRFSAERLKGVDSTLKIQPAELGDSAVYLCASSLAQGDSPLHFGNGTRLTVT.

The V gene is TRBV5-1, the J gene TRBJ2-2, with TRBD2 matching 13 bases. J was trimmed by 6 bases and V by 4 bases; bases with no gene match: 9. The CDR3 has 17 amino acids. CDR1 and CDR2 from the germline V gene are SGHRS and YFSETQ. In DNA, the CDR3 is TGCGCCAGCAGCCGGACTAGCGGGAGAAGGGCGCCCGGGGAGCTGTTTTTT. As protein: CASSRTSGRRAPGELFF.

V and J are TRBV11-3 and TRBJ1-1; no definite D call. The CDR3 consists of 14 residues. Trimming shortened V by 3 bases and J by 1 base, and 9 bases separated the two germline ends. The V gene's germline CDR1 is SGHNT and CDR2 YENEEA. The DNA of the CDR3 is TGTGCCAGCAGCTTCTCACAGTCGAACACTGAAGCTTTCTTT. Translated: CASSFSQSNTEAFF.

The gene calls are TRBV28 and TRBJ1-3; D possibly corresponds to TRBD1 (6 bases). Between the trimmed V and J ends, which lost 5 bases and 7 bases, there was a span of 21 bases. Germline V lookup: CDR1 MDHEN, CDR2 SYDVKM. The CDR3 contains 16 residues. The CDR3, as DNA: TGTGCCAGCAGTCTACAGGGTATTCCGGGTAGGAACACCATATATTTT. Encoded protein: CASSLQGIPGRNTIYF.

CDR3 sequence reads: CASSLMPGDGYTF. CDR3 nucleotides: TGCGCCAGCAGCTTGATGCCAGGGGATGGCTACACCTTC. V and J are TRBV5-1 and TRBJ1-2; the D gene is possibly TRBD1 (6 bases). Deletions cut 1 base from V and 6 bases from J, with 10 bases between. Germline V gives CDR1 SGHRS, CDR2 YFSETQ. The CDR3 length is 13 residues.

The J gene is TRBJ2-1, the V gene TRBV13; 12 bases fit TRBD1. The V segment lost 5 bases and the J segment 8 bases; nucleotides outside the gene matches: 13. In germline, CDR1 is PRHDT, CDR2 FYEKMQ (reference sequence). The CDR3 is 17 amino acids. CDR3 bases: TGTGCCAGCAGCCCTATCCTGGGACAGGGGGCGCTTGATGAGCAGTTCTTC. This codes for CASSPILGQGALDEQFF.

The rearrangement links TRBV4-2 to TRBJ2-3; 16 positions agree with TRBD2. V was clipped by 4 bases and J by 5 bases; unmatched bases: 6. CDR1 and CDR2 from the germline V gene are LGHNA and YNFKEQ. This CDR3 region has 17 residues. For the CDR3, the DNA is TGTGCCAGCAGCCTTGGGACTAGCGGGAGGGCCCGAGATACGCAGTATTTT. Translation gives CASSLGTSGRARDTQYF.

V gene TRBV9 combines with J gene TRBJ1-1; the D is unclear. Germline assignment: CDR1 SGDLS and CDR2 YYNGEE. Trimming stripped 0 bases from V and 5 bases from J, with 8 bases between. The CDR3 has 13 residues. This CDR3 is CASSVGPETEAFF. The CDR3 bases are TGTGCCAGCAGCGTAGGACCGGAGACTGAAGCTTTCTTT.

This chain links TRBV14 with TRBJ2-7; D gene uncertain. The germline V and J ends were trimmed by 0 bases and 3 bases, with 15 bases remaining between them. CDR3 length: 16 residues. Germline CDR1 reads SGHDN; CDR2 reads FVKESK. Here the CDR3 DNA reads TGTGCCAGCAGCCAAGAGAGTGTGTTCGCTGACTACGAGCAGTACTTC. Protein product: CASSQESVFADYEQYF.

This clone has just a few counts. The chain links TRBV2 to TRBJ1-4, with D perhaps TRBD1 (6 bases). V lost 8 bases and J lost 8, with 27 bases in between. The CDR3 is 17 residues long. Germline V gives CDR1 SNHLY, CDR2 FYNNEI. CDR3 residues: CASEGGTAGSGEEKLFF. The DNA of the CDR3 is TGTGCCAGCGAGGGGGGAACAGCGGGGAGCGGAGAAGAAAAACTGTTTTTT.